A selection of T cell receptor beta chains follows, all from one sample in a study of metastatic and nonmetastatic thyroid tumors. Using MiXCR, TCRdb re-called clones from the PCR reads. The sample gives approximately 35,000 clones, around a third of which show up once; roughly 16% is in the top ten. Sequences were obtained from tumor tissue. Every receptor here comes from a female donor with papillary thyroid cancer or a benign thyroid nodule (not recorded which). Some clones in this sample may be carry-over from other donors' samples. Each CDR3 is given with its conserved first and last residue. A D gene is named only where the DNA matches it firmly. Clone size is shown for a subset of rows, as once, few, many or a class of expanded clone.

>TRBD1|15|TRBJ1-5|few|TRBV6-1
CASSEVGTGGQPQHF
TGTGCCAGCAGTGAAGTAGGGACAGGTGGACAGCCCCAGCATTTT
>NA|14|TRBJ1-2|large|TRBV30
CASRTVLGKYGYTF
TGTGCCTCAAGGACAGTCTTGGGGAAGTATGGCTACACCTTC
>NA|12|TRBJ1-2|NA|TRBV6-1
CASKALNYGYTF
TGTGCCAGCAAAGCGCTTAACTATGGCTACACCTTC
>NA|14|TRBJ1-2|few|TRBV6-2/TRBV6-3
CASSYQGQGSGYTF
TGTGCCAGCAGTTATCAGGGGCAGGGAAGTGGCTACACCTTC
>NA|15|TRBJ2-3|many|TRBV28
CASSFGTGVTDTQYF
TGTGCCAGCAGTTTTGGGACGGGAGTAACAGATACGCAGTATTTT
>NA|16|TRBJ1-3|NA|TRBV6-1
CASIKNTGQGGNTIYF
TGTGCCAGCATAAAGAATACGGGGCAGGGCGGAAACACCATATATTTT
>NA|13|TRBJ2-2|NA|TRBV20-1
CSARILSAGELFF
TGCAGTGCTAGAATTCTCTCGGCCGGGGAGCTGTTTTTT
>TRBD1|13|TRBJ2-7|NA|TRBV30
CAWSYRGLIEQYF
TGTGCCTGGAGCTACAGGGGGCTTATCGAGCAGTACTTC
>NA|14|TRBJ1-3|NA|TRBV6-1
CASNGAASGNTIYF
TGTGCCAGCAACGGAGCGGCCTCTGGAAACACCATATATTTT
>TRBD1|16|TRBJ2-1|NA|TRBV27
CASSLLDRGRDDEQFF
TGTGCCAGCAGTTTATTAGACAGGGGGCGCGACGATGAGCAGTTCTTC
>TRBD1|14|TRBJ1-6|NA|TRBV20-1
CSASRITGDSPLHF
TGCAGTGCTAGTAGAATAACAGGGGATTCACCCCTCCACTTT
>TRBD2|17|TRBJ2-5|medium-sized|TRBV4-1
CASSQDRSGGARETQYF
TGCGCCAGCAGCCAAGATCGTAGCGGGGGGGCCCGAGAGACCCAGTACTTC
>NA|16|TRBJ2-7|few|TRBV6-1
CASSSPLVQGNYEQYF
TGTGCCAGCAGTTCCCCCTTGGTACAGGGCAACTACGAGCAGTACTTC
>NA|17|TRBJ2-5|few|TRBV28
CASSLIRTFRDLETQYF
TGTGCCAGCAGTCTCATCCGGACATTTCGTGATTTAGAGACCCAGTACTTC
>NA|12|TRBJ1-2|NA|TRBV20-1
CSAETRGRGYTF
TGCAGTGCCGAAACCCGGGGGAGAGGCTACACCTTC
>TRBD1|14|TRBJ2-7|NA|TRBV28
CASSPGQGAPVQYF
TGTGCCAGCAGTCCCGGACAGGGGGCGCCTGTGCAGTACTTC
>NA|16|TRBJ1-2|large|TRBV7-9
CASSLGRGEDFYGYTF
TGTGCCAGCAGCCTGGGACGGGGGGAAGACTTTTATGGCTACACCTTC
>NA|18|TRBJ2-7|NA|TRBV6-6
CASTPPRASRFIGSEQYF
TGTGCCAGCACCCCGCCCCGGGCCTCTAGATTTATAGGCTCCGAGCAGTACTTC
>NA|13|TRBJ2-1|few|TRBV27
CASSSPFRNEQFF
TGTGCCAGCAGTTCACCATTTAGAAATGAGCAGTTCTTC
>NA|15|TRBJ1-3|NA|TRBV5-8
CASSLGGNSGNTIYF
TGTGCCAGCAGCTTGGGGGGAAACTCTGGAAACACCATATATTTT
>TRBD1|15|TRBJ2-7|few|TRBV28
CASREPGQDPYEQYF
TGTGCCAGCAGAGAACCGGGACAGGACCCCTACGAGCAGTACTTC
>TRBD1|15|TRBJ2-1|once|TRBV11-2
CASSPDREIYNEQFF
TGTGCCAGCAGCCCGGACAGGGAGATATACAATGAGCAGTTCTTC